Each of the 26 T cell receptor beta chains below was sequenced from the same sample in a study of shared clonotypes between healthy human individuals. Sequencing was performed with immunoSEQ multiplex PCR; in TCRdb, only in-frame clones are kept and a portion is missing. The sample gives about 490,000 clones, roughly 80% of which show up once; roughly 13% is in the top ten. Material for sequencing was PBMCs. These receptors came from a middle-aged woman in good health. Some clones in this sample may be carry-over from other donors' samples.

Concerning this clone: This is likely an artifact of a read error, given a far larger clone one base away. The V and J genes are TRBV6-5 and TRBJ2-5; D is tentatively TRBD1 or TRBD2 (5 bases each). There are 13 residues in the CDR3. Germline lookup yields CDR1 MNHEY and CDR2 SVGAGI. V was cut by 7 bases and J by 4 bases, with 13 bases left in between. The chain's CDR3 is CASTPQGVETQYF. Here the CDR3 DNA reads TGTGCCAGCACGCCGCAGGGAGTAGAGACCCAGTACTTC.

The chain carries TRBV10-3 and TRBJ2-2; TRBD2 aligns across 11 bases. From germline, CDR1 is ENHRY and CDR2 SYGVKD. V lost 5 bases, J lost 5 bases, and 7 bases stayed unmatched. CDR3 length: 16 amino acids. The CDR3 region is CAISYTSGRHTGELFF. Written as DNA, the CDR3 is TGTGCCATCAGTTACACTAGCGGGAGACATACCGGGGAGCTGTTTTTT.

The V gene is TRBV30, the J gene TRBJ1-1, with D hard to call. The CDR3 loop spans 11 amino acids. V was cut by 5 bases and J by 3 bases, with 7 bases left in between. Germline-derived CDR1 and CDR2 are GTSNPN and SVGIG (reference sequence). In DNA, the CDR3 is TGTGCCTGGGCGAAGGACACTGAAGCTTTCTTT. Amino acids: CAWAKDTEAFF.

In the case of this clone: A read error is possible here, since a much larger clone lies one base away. The V gene is TRBV9, the J gene TRBJ2-3; D ambiguous. CDR1 and CDR2 from the germline V gene are SGDLS and YYNGEE. Trimming removed 0 bases at V and 3 bases at J, with 14 bases between. The CDR3 has 16 amino acids. CDR3 in DNA: TGTGCCAGCAGCGTAGCTCCCATAGCTGGTACAGATACGCAGTATTTT. Translated: CASSVAPIAGTDTQYF. Filled out from reference TRBV9 and TRBJ2-3, the complete variable domain reads DSGVTQTPKHLITATGQRVTLRCSPRSGDLSVYWYQQSLDQGLQFLIQYYNGEERAKGNILERFSAQQFPDLHSELNLSSLELGDSALYFCASSVAPIAGTDTQYFGPGTRLTVL.

J is TRBJ1-4 and V is TRBV6-6; TRBD1 matches 9 bases. CDR1 MNHNY and CDR2 SVGAGI come from the germline V gene (reference sequence). Trimming cost V 0 bases and J 8 bases; bases outside gene matches: 4. This CDR3 is built from 15 residues. The chain's CDR3 is CASSYSTGGVEKLFF. Here the CDR3 DNA reads TGTGCCAGCAGTTACTCGACAGGGGGAGTGGAAAAACTGTTTTTT.

The V gene is TRBV27, the J gene TRBJ2-7, with 10 bases lining up with TRBD2. Germline V gives CDR1 MNHEY, CDR2 SMNVEV (reference sequence). The CDR3 sequence is 14 residues long. V lost 4 bases and J lost 6; bases outside the gene matches: 6. This CDR3 reads CASSWLAGAGEQYF. CDR3 nucleotide sequence: TGTGCCAGCAGTTGGCTAGCGGGAGCAGGCGAGCAGTACTTC.

This clone occurred once. Since a far larger clone is one base different, this is likely a read error. Other DNA sequences from this sample encode an identical CDR3 as well. This sequence joins TRBV6-4 and TRBJ1-1; the match to TRBD1 covers 8 bases. Trimming at V came to 9 bases and at J to 1 base, leaving 7 bases not matched to a gene. CDR3 length equals 14 residues. CDR1 is MRHNA, CDR2 SNTAGT, per germline. CDR3: CASSPTGENTEAFF. Here the CDR3 DNA reads TGTGCCAGTAGCCCGACAGGGGAGAACACTGAAGCTTTCTTT.

This clone was counted at least ten times. The rearrangement uses TRBV7-9 and TRBJ1-2, with D tentatively TRBD1 (5 bases). V lost 2 bases and J 7 bases, leaving 14 bases between the germline ends. The germline V gene encodes CDR1 SEHNR and CDR2 FQNEAQ (reference sequence). CDR3 length: 14 amino acids. DNA for the CDR3: TGTGCCAGCAGCTTAATGTCGGGGGTCGGTGGCTACACCTTC. This translates into CASSLMSGVGGYTF. The whole variable domain, filled in from reference TRBV7-9 and TRBJ1-2, reads DTGVSQNPRHKITKRGQNVTFRCDPISEHNRLYWYRQTLGQGPEFLTYFQNEAQLEKSRLLSDRFSAERPKGSFSTLEIQRTEQGDSAMYLCASSLMSGVGGYTFGSGTRLTVV.

The rearrangement joins TRBV28 to TRBJ1-2; D possibly corresponds to TRBD1 (6 bases). In germline, CDR1 is MDHEN, CDR2 SYDVKM. This CDR3 contains 16 residues. The V end was cut by 6 bases, the J end by 5 bases, with 22 bases between. The CDR3 here is CASSLRTARAGYGYTF. The CDR3 nucleotides read TGTGCCAGCAGCCTGAGGACAGCCCGGGCGGGGTATGGCTACACCTTC.

The chain recombines TRBV29-1 with TRBJ2-7; weak D call: TRBD2 (5 bases). Trimming took off 5 bases at V and 1 base at J, with 9 bases between the two ends. CDR1 is SQVTM, CDR2 ANQGSEA, per germline. The CDR3 is 12 amino acids. The CDR3 loop reads CSVFRDSYEQYF. The CDR3 bases are TGCAGCGTTTTTCGGGATTCCTACGAGCAGTACTTC.

V gene TRBV7-2 combines with J gene TRBJ1-2, with TRBD1 matching over 7 bases. This CDR3 contains 13 residues. V lost 3 bases and J lost 9; bases outside the gene matches: 7. CDR1 is SGHTA and CDR2 is FQGNSA in the germline V gene. The CDR3 DNA is TGTGCCAGCAGCTTGGCACAGGGGCAGAGCTACACCTTC. Amino acids: CASSLAQGQSYTF.

This chain uses TRBV6-4 with TRBJ2-1; TRBD2 matches at 7 bases. Germline CDR1 and CDR2: MRHNA and SNTAGT. The CDR3 loop spans 16 amino acids. The junction had 8 bases not matched to a gene; V was cut back by 4 bases and J by 2 bases. The CDR3 sequence: CASSVDAGVPYNEQFF. As DNA, the CDR3 is TGTGCCAGCAGTGTGGACGCGGGAGTCCCCTACAATGAGCAGTTCTTC.

This rearrangement joins TRBV29-1 to TRBJ2-3; D uncertain. Trimming removed 2 bases from V and 6 bases from J, with 12 bases in between. Per germline, CDR1 SQVTM and CDR2 ANQGSEA. This CDR3 has 13 amino acids. CDR3 amino acids: CSVESAARDTQYF. The CDR3 DNA reads as TGCAGCGTTGAATCAGCAGCTCGGGATACGCAGTATTTT.

V and J are TRBV10-3 and TRBJ2-1; tentatively, D is TRBD2 (6 bases). The V gene's germline CDR1 is ENHRY and CDR2 SYGVKD. Trimming removed 2 bases from V and 9 bases from J, with 17 bases in between. The CDR3 covers 15 residues. For the CDR3, the DNA is TGTGCCATCAGTGAGCCCGGGATGGGGGGAAGTGAGCAGTTCTTC. This codes for CAISEPGMGGSEQFF.

Regarding this clone: One end of the junction fails to match germline, which may point to a read error. The chain joins TRBV7-2 to TRBJ2-3; D may correspond to TRBD1 or TRBD2 (6 bases each). Looked up from germline, CDR1 is SGHTA and CDR2 is FQGNSA. The CDR3 is 15 amino acids. The CDR3 DNA is TGTGCCAGCAGCTTAGTAGGGGGGTCCACAAATACGCAGTATTTT. This translates into CASSLVGGSTNTQYF.

A few counts support this clone. This specimen includes other DNA sequences encoding the same CDR3. This chain connects TRBV18 to TRBJ2-7, with TRBD2 identical over 8 bases. Trimming cost V 3 bases and J 2 bases; bases outside gene matches: 3. The CDR3 is made up of 14 amino acids. CDR1 and CDR2 (germline): KGHSH, LQKENI. This CDR3 reads CASSPGLAPYEQYF. CDR3 nucleotides: TGTGCCAGCTCACCTGGACTAGCTCCCTACGAGCAGTACTTC.

The chain links TRBV9 to TRBJ2-5; D not resolved. The germline V gene encodes CDR1 SGDLS and CDR2 YYNGEE. This CDR3 is built from 13 residues. The ends were cut back, 3 bases at V and 4 bases at J, with 10 bases in the middle. The CDR3 coding sequence is TGTGCCAGCAGCGGGCCTGCGGCAGAGACCCAGTACTTC. Protein product: CASSGPAAETQYF.

V and J are TRBV11-3 and TRBJ2-7; 10 bases are a match to TRBD2. V dropped 5 bases and J dropped 5; count of bases not matched to a gene: 6. Germline CDR1 is SGHNT and CDR2 is YENEEA. CDR3 length: 14 amino acids. This CDR3 reads CASSPSGRANEQYF. CDR3 DNA sequence: TGTGCCAGCAGCCCCAGCGGGAGGGCTAACGAGCAGTACTTC.

The rearrangement uses TRBV7-9 and TRBJ2-7, with D hard to call. There are 14 residues in the CDR3. CDR1 is SEHNR and CDR2 is FQNEAQ in the germline V gene (reference sequence). The V gene lost 3 bases and the J gene lost 2 bases, with 11 bases spanning the gap. The CDR3 loop is CASSFGRQPYEQYF. DNA for the CDR3: TGTGCCAGCAGCTTTGGCCGCCAGCCCTACGAGCAGTACTTC.

In regard to this clone: A far larger clone is just one base off, so this is likely a read error. The sample has other DNA sequences that encode this CDR3 too. J is TRBJ2-5 and V is TRBV6-5; 7 bases are a match to TRBD1. The J call is in doubt because the DNA end fits TRBJ2-7 better. The CDR3 length is 15 residues. CDR1 MNHEY and CDR2 SVGAGI come from the germline V gene. The DNA of the CDR3 is TGTGCCAGTAGTTACTCGGGGACAGCTGTGTACGAGCAGTACTTC. This gives the protein CASSYSGTAVYEQYF.

V usage is TRBV18 and J usage is TRBJ2-2, with D possibly TRBD2 on 6 matching bases. V lost 3 bases, J lost 4 bases, and 9 bases lay in between. Germline CDR1 KGHSH, CDR2 LQKENI. This CDR3 has 14 amino acids. CDR3: CASSPLSGTGELFF. The CDR3 DNA reads as TGTGCCAGCTCACCTCTTAGCGGCACCGGGGAGCTGTTTTTT.

This CDR3 reads CASSMVAGSSEQYF. DNA of the CDR3: TGTGCCAGTAGTATGGTAGCGGGTTCTAGCGAGCAGTACTTC. The chain employs TRBV19 and TRBJ2-7; 7 nucleotides match TRBD2. Germline V CDR1 and CDR2: LNHDA, SQIVND (reference sequence). V shed 3 bases, J shed 6 bases, and the junction held 8 bases outside the gene matches. The CDR3 loop spans 14 amino acids.

V is TRBV11-3 and J is TRBJ2-7, with 14 bases identical to TRBD2. The V gene's germline CDR1 is SGHNT and CDR2 YENEEA. This CDR3 region has 15 residues. The trim removed 1 base at V and 6 bases at J, leaving 2 bases unmatched. This chain's CDR3 is CASSLGGLAGGEQYF. The CDR3 DNA reads as TGTGCCAGCAGCTTAGGTGGACTAGCGGGAGGCGAGCAGTACTTC.

The rearrangement uses TRBV7-3 and TRBJ2-2; the match to TRBD1 covers 10 bases. V lost 5 bases and J lost 5; bases outside the gene matches: 5. Germline CDR1 SGHTA, CDR2 FQGTGA. The CDR3 is 15 residues long. The CDR3 sequence: CASSPGTGVTGELFF. DNA for the CDR3: TGTGCCAGCAGCCCCGGGACAGGGGTTACCGGGGAGCTGTTTTTT.

This chain connects TRBV6-1 to TRBJ1-1; D is unresolved. The CDR3 loop spans 14 amino acids. V lost 4 bases to trimming and J lost 5 bases, with 14 bases between them. CDR1 MNHNS and CDR2 SASEGT come from the germline V gene. CDR3 region: CASSADWRVTEAFF. The CDR3 DNA reads as TGTGCCAGCAGTGCCGATTGGAGGGTGACTGAAGCTTTCTTT.

This chain links TRBV9 with TRBJ2-1, with D possibly TRBD2 on 7 matching bases. The CDR3 is 19 amino acids. Trimming shortened V by 0 bases and J by 0 bases, and 19 bases separated the two germline ends. CDR1 and CDR2 from the germline V gene are SGDLS and YYNGEE. The CDR3 loop reads CASSVATSGGGFSYNEQFF. DNA of the CDR3: TGTGCCAGCAGCGTAGCTACTTCGGGGGGCGGTTTCTCCTACAATGAGCAGTTCTTC.